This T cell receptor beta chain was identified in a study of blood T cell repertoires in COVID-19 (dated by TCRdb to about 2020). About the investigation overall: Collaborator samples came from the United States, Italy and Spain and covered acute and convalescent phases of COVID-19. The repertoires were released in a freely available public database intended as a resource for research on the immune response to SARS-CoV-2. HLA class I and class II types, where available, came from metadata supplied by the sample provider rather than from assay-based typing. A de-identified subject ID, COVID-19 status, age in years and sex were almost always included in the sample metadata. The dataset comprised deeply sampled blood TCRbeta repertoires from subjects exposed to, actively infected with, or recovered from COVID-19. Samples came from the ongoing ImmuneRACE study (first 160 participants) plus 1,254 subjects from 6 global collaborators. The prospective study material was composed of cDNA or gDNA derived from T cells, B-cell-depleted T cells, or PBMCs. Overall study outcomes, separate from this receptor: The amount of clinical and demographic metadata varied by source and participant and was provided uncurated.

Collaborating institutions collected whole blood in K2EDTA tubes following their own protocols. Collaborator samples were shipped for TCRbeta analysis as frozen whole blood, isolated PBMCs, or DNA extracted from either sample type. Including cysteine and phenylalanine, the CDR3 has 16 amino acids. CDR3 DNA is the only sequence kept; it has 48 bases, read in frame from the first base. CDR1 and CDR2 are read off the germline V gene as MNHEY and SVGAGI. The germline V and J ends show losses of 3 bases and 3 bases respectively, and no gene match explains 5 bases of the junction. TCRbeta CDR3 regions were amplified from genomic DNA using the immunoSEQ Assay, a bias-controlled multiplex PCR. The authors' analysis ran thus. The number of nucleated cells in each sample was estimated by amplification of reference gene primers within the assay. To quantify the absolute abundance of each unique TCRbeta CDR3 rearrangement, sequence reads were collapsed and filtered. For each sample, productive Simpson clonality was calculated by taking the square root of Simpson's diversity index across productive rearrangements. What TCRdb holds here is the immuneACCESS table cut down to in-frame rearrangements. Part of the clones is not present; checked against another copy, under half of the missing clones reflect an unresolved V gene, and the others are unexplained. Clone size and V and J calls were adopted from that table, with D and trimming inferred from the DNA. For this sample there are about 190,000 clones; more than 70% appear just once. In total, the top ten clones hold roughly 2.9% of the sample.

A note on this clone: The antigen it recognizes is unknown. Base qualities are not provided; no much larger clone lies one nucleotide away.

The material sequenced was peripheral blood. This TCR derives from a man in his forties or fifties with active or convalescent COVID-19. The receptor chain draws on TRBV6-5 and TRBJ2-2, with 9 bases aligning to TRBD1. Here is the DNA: TGTGCCAGCAGTTATACGGGACAGGGACACACCGGGGAGCTGTTTTTT. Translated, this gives CASSYTGQGHTGELFF.